This T cell receptor beta chain was recorded in a study of blood T cells in healthy people across ages. Study-level points and caveats: CMV status of donors was not determined, possibly confounding expanded clonotype changes.

PCR was performed a second time for about 7 to 11 cycles using a sample-barcoded 5' primer and a J-beta primer mix. TCRdb independently ran MiXCR on the 5' RACE reads; one entry per CDR3 protein. The sample shows 790,000 or so distinct CDR3 sequences, 46% of them seen only once. Germline CDR1 LGHDT, CDR2 YNNKEL (reference sequence). There are 14 residues in the CDR3. On this clonotype: The target antigen is unknown.

What was sequenced was blood. The chain employs TRBV3-1 and TRBJ2-4; 10 nucleotides align to TRBD2. With the DNA end fitting TRBJ2-5 better, the J assignment may be wrong. This sequence was found in a man of 80 years or more in good health. The chain's CDR3 is CASTKRGGGETQYF. The CDR3 DNA sequence: TGTGCCAGCACCAAGCGGGGGGGCGGAGAGACCCAGTACTTC.